This TCR beta chain emerged from a study of cytomegalovirus exposure and HLA in healthy donors (dated by TCRdb to the late 2010s). As for the study more broadly: An earlier analysis of under 600 of the donors reported 250 to 300 Gb of sequence data and 117 million unique TCR beta sequences from about 179 million T cells. The study combined high-throughput TCR immunosequencing, statistical association of individual TCRs with disease status, and machine learning to predict cytomegalovirus infection status. All discovery cohort repertoires had been generated on a single sequencing platform. Roughly five DR-DQ haplotypes were handled as single units for association and clustering because linkage in the cohort was strong. The study aimed to test whether signatures of past pathogen exposure could be identified by cataloging public T cell receptors. Donor age, sex, ethnicity and CMV serostatus were collected together with the repertoire data. The number of donors typed differed by locus, with 629-630 for A, B, C, DRB1 and DQB1, more than 500 for DQA1, over 600 for DPA1, and approximately 470 for DPB1. A later analysis re-analyzed previously published TCR beta repertoires from 550 to 700 donors and added high-resolution HLA genotyping to study TCR occurrence patterns. The later analysis used no new phenotypic data to find candidate immune exposures, relying instead on TCR beta sequences and their occurrence across donors. The study profiled the T cell repertoires of 500 to 800 subjects by immunosequencing and related them to cytomegalovirus serostatus. An early release covering around 630 HLA-typed donors comprised around 300 gigabases of sequencing data and tens of millions of unique TCR sequences. A later genetic analysis used genome-wide SNP genotypes for about three fifths of the 666 donors, treating that subset as a discovery cohort. To decide whether each TCR beta V gene segment behaved as functional or pseudogenic, an earlier analysis of 587 of the donors relied on high-throughput TCR beta sequencing. The genetic ancestry cluster associated with self-reported Caucasian donors included around 76% of the roughly 400 genotyped donors. Along with the approximately 670-subject first cohort, a separate validation cohort of more than 90 different subjects was used. HLA typing included class I and class II loci at four-digit resolution. Among around 400 genotyped donors of the cohort, an average of approximately 240,000 unique TCR beta nucleotide sequences was sequenced per donor, of which roughly 17% were non-productive. The investigation overall reported the following: HLA typing was unavailable for some donors at each locus, so association tests used only the typed subset. The presence/absence analyses assumed that sequencing depth was roughly uniform across donors, and that assumption may not be true. For the cohort, immune exposure information was limited to CMV serostatus. In a later genetic analysis, a missense DCLRE1C variant was associated with V-gene and J-gene trimming of TCR beta chains, and the association was replicated in an independent cohort. The earlier analysis of approximately 540 of the donors excluded 15 to 20 rarely observed V segments, including chromosome 9 orphons, because counts were too low. In a later analysis, TCR association rates were found to vary across HLA loci, with the most associated TCRs seen for DRB1 alleles and the fewest for HLA-C alleles. Assigning TCR associations to individual alleles was difficult when HLA alleles, especially DR and DQ, strongly co-occurred. A total of 150 to 200 TCR beta chains were listed by the study as associated with cytomegalovirus. According to the authors, the approach could potentially be generalized to other disease states and immunological phenotypes. Only TCR beta chains were sequenced in this cohort, and the absence of alpha or paired-chain data limited detectable features. The 87-base-pair reads could not distinguish some IMGT-functional V segments, including TRBV6-2 and TRBV6-3, so those segments were excluded. A further reported finding was that TCR beta sequences accurately predicted the HLA-A and HLA-B alleles for most subjects in the first cohort. The classifier was reported to diagnose cytomegalovirus status with high specificity and sensitivity in both the original cohort and the validation cohort. Compared with equally common non-associated chains, HLA-associated TCR beta chains in a later analysis were more clonally expanded and had lower generation probabilities. Compared with the roughly 700-donor mean, donors in an Asian-associated ancestry cluster had fewer N-insertions in productive TCRs, according to a later genetic analysis. Correlated functional status among segregating V segments might be attributable to linkage disequilibrium, but an unknown experimental factor could not be ruled out. Most CMV-associated TCR beta chains appeared to be HLA-restricted in a later analysis, and the HLA associations seemed to be driven largely by CMV exposure. Specific HLA alleles were associated with roughly 16,000 TCR beta sequences at a false discovery rate of 0.05 in a later analysis. Most TCR sequences were seen in very few donors, while some public TCRs were found in many individuals. A later analysis reported that several top co-occurrence clusters appeared linked to parvovirus B19, influenza, CMV and Epstein-Barr virus. A group of highly shared sequence variants was considered likely to be a technical artifact of the sequencing pipeline. Broadly in line with IMGT annotations, most TCR beta V segments showed up in productive rearrangements about 87% or about 30% of the time in an earlier analysis of around 550 of the donors. Three of the identified cytomegalovirus-associated TCR beta chains were confirmed in vitro to be specific for cytomegalovirus antigens.

The library came from the immunoSEQ multiplex PCR assay. The multiplex PCR relied on a mix of 60 forward primers for TCR Vbeta segments and 13 reverse primers for TCR Jbeta segments. The CDR3 region of rearranged TCR beta genes was amplified from genomic DNA by a multiplex PCR assay. The amplified TCR beta libraries were sequenced on the Illumina HiSeq System as 87-base-pair reads. The study's own analysis went as follows. A later analysis tallied tens of millions of unique TCR beta chains across the roughly 610 repertoires, and about 10 million of those chains were shared by two or more donors. Raw reads were error-corrected and collapsed into unique sequences by a nearest-neighbor algorithm in which closely related sequences were merged to remove PCR and sequencing errors. To assign V, D and J gene segments, CDR3 sequences were aligned to IMGT reference sequences. For a sequence to be retained, at least a six-nucleotide match to both a V gene segment and a J gene segment was required. A rearrangement counted as productive if the CDR3 had no stop codons and remained in frame with V and J, and every other rearrangement counted as non-productive. CDR3 was defined by IMGT convention, running from the second conserved V-encoded cysteine to the conserved J-encoded phenylalanine. The earlier analysis of fewer than 750 of the donors excluded sequences that lacked an unambiguous match to a single V gene segment. In an earlier analysis of 587 of the donors, V segments were called functional above 56.7% productive rearrangements and were called segregating when the between-donor standard deviation exceeded 5%. A statistical classification framework was built for diagnosing cytomegalovirus status from the catalog of TCR beta chain sequences. V and J gene assignment, in a later analysis, came from comparing TCR nucleotide sequences with IMGT/GENE-DB human TR gene sequences. The TCRdist pipeline was used in a later analysis to assign CDR3 sequences and most-parsimonious VDJ recombination scenarios. In a later analysis, each TCR beta chain was defined by its CDR3 amino acid sequence together with its V-gene family, and reads lacking a unique V-gene family were excluded. As a way to deal with suspected cross-contamination and a sequencing artifact, a later analysis dropped 500 to 700 nucleotide sequences that were highly shared and had low generation probability. A later analysis calculated a clonal expansion index for each public chain from normalized within-repertoire ranks of inferred template counts. Generation probabilities in a later analysis came from a VDJ recombination model fitted to out-of-frame rearrangements, and those results were checked against IGoR. A later analysis scored TCR-TCR, TCR-HLA and TCR-CMV co-occurrence with hypergeometric tests, applying a repertoire-size bias correction to TCR pairs. In a later analysis, false discovery rates were estimated by permuting HLA or CMV assignments 20 times. A later analysis grouped co-occurring TCRs with DBSCAN, adding TCRdist sequence similarity when clustering within HLA-allele-positive subsets. Co-occurrence clustering excluded repertoires with fewer than 30,000 or more than 120,000 public chains, plus five with anomalous nucleotide sharing. The table was pulled from immuneACCESS by TCRdb, which kept in-frame rearrangements only. Such tables lose some clones; where checked, under half of the loss comes from unresolved V genes, and the rest has no known cause. The V and J calls and clone size are taken from that table; D and trimming were inferred from the DNA. Here the sample has 210,000 or so clones; over 75% occur a single time. In total, the top ten clones hold 1.5% to 2% of the sample.

In regard to this clone: Its antigen target is currently unknown. Base qualities are missing; no much larger clone stands one base away.

The CDR3, cysteine through phenylalanine, is 15 amino acids long. Only the CDR3 region is kept as DNA, spanning 45 bases read in frame from base 1. Germline trimming amounts to 5 bases on V and 0 bases on J, with 6 as the count of junction bases outside the gene matches. CDR1 and CDR2 were assigned from the germline V gene as SGHTA and FQGTGA. The cohort consisted of approximately 690 healthy bone marrow donors. At the time of sampling, all cohort members were nominally healthy, though unrecorded immune exposures were likely present. The donor was CMV seronegative and belonged to the group of under 400 seronegative cohort members. A peripheral blood sample was collected from each donor, and TCR beta sequencing was performed on peripheral blood mononuclear cells. The Qiagen DNeasy Blood Extraction Kit was used to extract genomic DNA from the blood cell samples.

Specimen: PBMCs. The rearranged segments are TRBV7-3 and TRBJ1-2; a stretch of 7 junction bases matches TRBD1. The TCR comes from a man aged 18-30 years in good health and CMV-seronegative. CDR3 reads: CASSPRQGANYGYTF. The nucleotides read TGTGCCAGCAGCCCCCGACAGGGAGCTAACTATGGCTACACCTTC.